A selection of T cell receptor beta chains follows, all from one sample in a study of blood T cell repertoires in COVID-19. Produced via immunoSEQ multiplex PCR; TCRdb's table is partial and in-frame only. There are roughly 130,000 clones in the sample; 84% occur only once, and 12% lies in the top ten. Sequencing was done on a sample of peripheral blood. The receptors originated from a woman aged 60 to 75 with acute or convalescent COVID-19. Each CDR3 is given with its conserved first and last residue. Each record gives: clone size, D gene, V gene, J gene, CDR3 protein, CDR3 DNA. The D gene is left open where the match is weak. Some rows have no size entry. The others give once, few or many, or a class for an expanded clone.

clone_size: once
d_call: TRBD1
v_call: TRBV7-8
j_call: TRBJ1-2
cdr3_aa: CASSLAPTGERYGYTF
cdr3_nt: TGTGCCAGCAGCTTAGCGCCCACAGGGGAGCGCTATGGCTACACCTTC

clone_size: .
d_call: TRBD1
v_call: TRBV7-6
j_call: TRBJ1-4
cdr3_aa: CASSEYRQGQAANEKLFF
cdr3_nt: TGTGCCAGCAGCGAGTACCGACAGGGACAAGCTGCTAATGAAAAACTGTTTTTT

clone_size: .
d_call: .
v_call: TRBV7-6
j_call: TRBJ1-1
cdr3_aa: CASGGQNTEAFF
cdr3_nt: TGTGCCAGTGGAGGGCAGAACACTGAAGCTTTCTTT

clone_size: .
d_call: TRBD1
v_call: TRBV19
j_call: TRBJ1-2
cdr3_aa: CASSTRQGLRGYTF
cdr3_nt: TGTGCCAGTAGTACCCGACAGGGGCTCAGGGGCTACACCTTC

clone_size: .
d_call: .
v_call: TRBV7-9
j_call: TRBJ1-1
cdr3_aa: CASSVQGGSTEAFF
cdr3_nt: TGTGCCAGCAGCGTTCAGGGAGGAAGCACTGAAGCTTTCTTT

clone_size: .
d_call: TRBD2
v_call: TRBV7-8
j_call: TRBJ2-3
cdr3_aa: CASLSGALTDTQYF
cdr3_nt: TGTGCCAGCCTTAGCGGGGCCCTCACAGATACGCAGTATTTT

clone_size: .
d_call: .
v_call: TRBV5-1
j_call: TRBJ1-4
cdr3_aa: CASSLGGRTNEKLFF
cdr3_nt: TGCGCCAGCAGCTTGGGGGGGCGAACTAATGAAAAACTGTTTTTT

clone_size: few
d_call: TRBD1
v_call: TRBV13
j_call: TRBJ1-2
cdr3_aa: CASSLRGQHSYGYTF
cdr3_nt: TGTGCCAGCAGCCTACGGGGACAGCACTCTTATGGCTACACCTTC

clone_size: .
d_call: .
v_call: TRBV3-1/TRBV3-2
j_call: TRBJ1-5
cdr3_aa: CASSRGALNQPQHF
cdr3_nt: TGTGCCAGCAGCCGGGGAGCCCTCAATCAGCCCCAGCATTTT

clone_size: .
d_call: .
v_call: TRBV30
j_call: TRBJ2-5
cdr3_aa: CAFSTLRIYF
cdr3_nt: TGTGCCTTCTCGACTCTTCGAATTTACTTC

clone_size: .
d_call: .
v_call: TRBV6-5
j_call: TRBJ1-6
cdr3_aa: CASSYAQVNSPLHF
cdr3_nt: TGTGCCAGCAGTTACGCCCAGGTCAATTCACCCCTCCACTTT

clone_size: .
d_call: TRBD2
v_call: TRBV15
j_call: TRBJ2-1
cdr3_aa: CATSRAGLVSNEQFF
cdr3_nt: TGTGCCACCAGCAGAGCGGGACTAGTTTCGAATGAGCAGTTCTTC

clone_size: .
d_call: .
v_call: TRBV5-1
j_call: TRBJ2-5
cdr3_aa: CASSFTSSGLQETQYF
cdr3_nt: TGCGCCAGCAGCTTTACGAGTTCCGGACTTCAAGAGACCCAGTACTTC

clone_size: .
d_call: TRBD2
v_call: TRBV4-1
j_call: TRBJ2-5
cdr3_aa: CASSQEFGRTAGRGTQYF
cdr3_nt: TGCGCCAGCAGCCAAGAATTTGGAAGGACGGCAGGGAGGGGGACCCAGTACTTC

clone_size: .
d_call: TRBD1
v_call: TRBV6-6
j_call: TRBJ1-2
cdr3_aa: CASGDRSGYTF
cdr3_nt: TGTGCCAGCGGGGACAGGTCTGGCTACACCTTC

clone_size: .
d_call: .
v_call: TRBV11-2
j_call: TRBJ1-2
cdr3_aa: CASSPRRYSNYGYTF
cdr3_nt: TGTGCCAGCAGCCCGAGGAGATATTCTAACTATGGCTACACCTTC

clone_size: .
d_call: .
v_call: TRBV25-1
j_call: TRBJ1-1
cdr3_aa: CASSGRQGGPEAFF
cdr3_nt: TGTGCCAGCAGTGGGCGGCAGGGTGGGCCCGAAGCTTTCTTT

clone_size: .
d_call: TRBD1
v_call: TRBV7-8
j_call: TRBJ2-5
cdr3_aa: CASSQDRQETQYF
cdr3_nt: TGTGCCAGCAGTCAGGACAGGCAAGAGACCCAGTACTTC

clone_size: .
d_call: .
v_call: TRBV25-1
j_call: TRBJ2-6
cdr3_aa: CASSEGRDSGANVLTF
cdr3_nt: TGTGCCAGCAGTGAAGGGCGGGACTCTGGGGCCAACGTCCTGACTTTC

clone_size: .
d_call: .
v_call: TRBV23-1
j_call: TRBJ1-1
cdr3_aa: CASSRPQGYCKNTEAFF
cdr3_nt: TGCGCCAGCAGTCGTCCACAGGGTTATTGTAAGAACACTGAAGCTTTCTTT

clone_size: .
d_call: .
v_call: TRBV19
j_call: TRBJ2-2
cdr3_aa: CASSNPLGQGNTGELFF
cdr3_nt: TGTGCCAGTAGTAACCCGCTCGGGCAGGGAAACACCGGGGAGCTGTTTTTT

clone_size: .
d_call: TRBD1
v_call: TRBV24-1
j_call: TRBJ2-1
cdr3_aa: CATSSNRGRGGSDEQFF
cdr3_nt: TGTGCCACCAGTTCTAACAGGGGGCGCGGTGGGAGCGATGAGCAGTTCTTC

clone_size: .
d_call: .
v_call: TRBV20-1
j_call: TRBJ1-5
cdr3_aa: CSASSGQHIQPQHF
cdr3_nt: TGCAGTGCTAGTTCCGGACAGCATATTCAGCCCCAGCATTTT

clone_size: .
d_call: .
v_call: TRBV29-1
j_call: TRBJ1-1
cdr3_aa: CSGHQGSEAFF
cdr3_nt: TGCAGCGGGCACCAGGGATCTGAAGCTTTCTTT

clone_size: .
d_call: .
v_call: TRBV19
j_call: TRBJ1-5
cdr3_aa: CASSRTADSNQPQHF
cdr3_nt: TGTGCCAGTAGTAGGACAGCGGATAGCAATCAGCCCCAGCATTTT

clone_size: .
d_call: .
v_call: TRBV18
j_call: TRBJ1-2
cdr3_aa: CASSLPNPGFSGYTF
cdr3_nt: TGTGCCAGCTCACTTCCTAATCCAGGGTTCAGTGGCTACACCTTC

clone_size: .
d_call: .
v_call: TRBV30
j_call: TRBJ1-1
cdr3_aa: CAWSRQGNTEAFF
cdr3_nt: TGTGCCTGGAGTAGACAAGGGAACACTGAAGCTTTCTTT

clone_size: .
d_call: .
v_call: TRBV18
j_call: TRBJ1-1
cdr3_aa: CASSPLEGLTEAFF
cdr3_nt: TGTGCCAGCTCACCCCTGGAGGGGTTGACTGAAGCTTTCTTT

clone_size: .
d_call: TRBD1
v_call: TRBV27
j_call: TRBJ1-1
cdr3_aa: CASSLSGTGDVTEAFF
cdr3_nt: TGTGCCAGCAGTTTATCCGGGACAGGGGATGTCACTGAAGCTTTCTTT